Below are 21 T cell receptor beta chains sequenced from a single sample in a study of cytomegalovirus exposure and HLA in healthy donors. Both 60 Vbeta primers and 13 Jbeta primers went into the PCR. The protocol was immunoSEQ multiplex PCR, while the TCRdb copy is restricted to in-frame clones and leaves out a portion. The repertoire holds 150,000 to 200,000 clones, with 80% to 90% as singletons. Sequenced material: PBMCs. The receptor set was obtained from a man between 18 and 35 years old in good health and CMV-seropositive.

This chain connects TRBV14 to TRBJ2-3, with 8 positions matching TRBD1. Germline CDR1 reads SGHDN; CDR2 reads FVKESK. V lost 4 bases and J lost 9; bases outside the gene matches: 9. This CDR3 contains 14 residues. The CDR3 loop is CASSPTTGAGTQYF. The CDR3 nucleotides are TGTGCCAGCAGCCCCACGACAGGGGCTGGGACGCAGTATTTT.

The chain is built from TRBV7-6 and TRBJ1-3, with D tentatively TRBD1 (5 bases). The CDR3 runs to 15 residues. The V gene's germline CDR1 is SGHVS and CDR2 FNYEAQ. V lost 5 bases and J 8 bases, leaving 19 bases between the germline ends. For the CDR3, the DNA is TGTGCCAGCAGCCCACGGTGGGGGGTTGAGGACACCATATATTTT. Its protein is CASSPRWGVEDTIYF.

The V call is TRBV2, the J call TRBJ1-2; 8 bases agree with TRBD1. CDR3 length: 13 residues. Unmatched junction bases numbered 7, after V lost 0 bases and J lost 13 bases. Germline V gene data show CDR1 as SNHLY and CDR2 as FYNNEI. CDR3 nucleotide sequence: TGTGCCAGCAGTGAAGCGCGGCAGGGGGCTGCCACCTTC. It translates to CASSEARQGAATF.

This clone was observed a single time. The gene calls are TRBV29-1 and TRBJ1-1; D uncertain. With 4 bases removed from V and 0 bases from J, the gap between germline ends came to 9 bases. The germline V gene has CDR1 SQVTM and CDR2 ANQGSEA. CDR3 length: 13 residues. In DNA, the CDR3 is TGCAGCGTTGGCTCCAGAATGAACACTGAAGCTTTCTTT. Protein: CSVGSRMNTEAFF.

This clone has only one observation. This chain joins TRBV4-1 and TRBJ2-7; 7 bases fit TRBD2. V lost 0 bases to trimming and J lost 1 base; unmatched junction nucleotides: 6. This CDR3 region has 16 residues. Germline V gene data show CDR1 as MGHRA and CDR2 as YSYEKL. This CDR3 reads CASSQDPGLGSYEQYF. CDR3 nucleotide sequence: TGCGCCAGCAGCCAAGATCCAGGACTAGGATCCTACGAGCAGTACTTC.

V is TRBV5-1 and J is TRBJ2-7; 9 bases match TRBD2. V gave up 3 bases and J gave up 4 bases; unmatched junction bases: 5. The CDR3 totals 14 residues. CDR1 is SGHRS, CDR2 YFSETQ, per germline. The CDR3 DNA reads as TGCGCCAGCAGCTGGAGCGGGGGGAGATACGAGCAGTACTTC. It codes for CASSWSGGRYEQYF.

V is TRBV18 and J is TRBJ2-1; 10 nucleotides match TRBD2. Germline V gene lookup returns CDR1 KGHSH and CDR2 LQKENI. The CDR3 loop spans 15 amino acids. V lost 3 bases, J lost 7 bases, and 6 bases stayed unmatched. The CDR3 sequence: CASSPQLAGSNEQFF. CDR3 DNA sequence: TGTGCCAGCTCACCCCAACTAGCGGGGTCGAATGAGCAGTTCTTC.

The J gene is TRBJ1-3, the V gene TRBV9; a possible D gene is TRBD1 (6 bases). Between the trimmed V and J ends, which lost 3 bases and 4 bases, there was a span of 17 bases. CDR3 length: 16 amino acids. Germline V gene sequence: CDR1 SGDLS, CDR2 YYNGEE. CDR3 sequence (DNA): TGTGCCAGCAGCGGAGGGGGGGACTGGGAGGGAAACACCATATATTTT. Translating gives CASSGGGDWEGNTIYF. Using reference TRBV9 and TRBJ1-3 for the parts outside the CDR3, the full variable domain is DSGVTQTPKHLITATGQRVTLRCSPRSGDLSVYWYQQSLDQGLQFLIQYYNGEERAKGNILERFSAQQFPDLHSELNLSSLELGDSALYFCASSGGGDWEGNTIYFGEGSWLTVV.

The chain joins TRBV6-5 to TRBJ2-2; D not certain. The V gene's germline CDR1 is MNHEY and CDR2 SVGAGI. V shed 2 bases and J shed 5 bases, with 9 bases lying between them. The CDR3 has 14 residues. The CDR3: CASSYGQETGELFF. CDR3 in DNA: TGTGCCAGCAGTTACGGTCAAGAGACCGGGGAGCTGTTTTTT.

V gene TRBV5-5 combines with J gene TRBJ2-6; no clear D gene. Germline CDR1 SGHKS, CDR2 YYEKEE (reference sequence). Trimming removed 2 bases from V and 0 bases from J, with 9 bases in between. The CDR3 consists of 16 residues. The CDR3 nucleotides are TGTGCCAGCAGCTTTGCTATGTCCTCTGGGGCCAACGTCCTGACTTTC. Translated, it gives CASSFAMSSGANVLTF.

The V and J genes are TRBV19 and TRBJ2-7; TRBD1 matches 7 bases. The trim removed 5 bases at V and 0 bases at J, leaving 10 bases unmatched. Per germline, CDR1 LNHDA and CDR2 SQIVND (reference sequence). This CDR3 has 16 amino acids. DNA of the CDR3: TGTGCCAGTAGTCCTGCTACCGGGACAGACTCCTACGAGCAGTACTTC. Amino acids: CASSPATGTDSYEQYF.

The chain uses TRBV27 and TRBJ1-6; 8 nucleotides agree with TRBD1. This CDR3 has 15 residues. J gave up 10 bases and V 4 bases, and 9 bases lay outside the gene matches. Germline V CDR1 and CDR2: MNHEY, SMNVEV (reference sequence). The CDR3 loop reads CASSSPQGARSPLHF. CDR3 nucleotide sequence: TGTGCCAGCAGTTCCCCTCAGGGGGCTAGATCACCCCTCCACTTT.

This rearrangement joins TRBV14 to TRBJ2-7, with D tentatively TRBD2 (5 bases). CDR1 SGHDN and CDR2 FVKESK come from the germline V gene. This CDR3 comprises 17 residues. V was pared by 0 bases and J by 1 base, with 16 bases between. Written as DNA, the CDR3 is TGTGCCAGCAGCCAAGATCAACTCAGGTGGGAGTCCTACGAGCAGTACTTC. Translated: CASSQDQLRWESYEQYF.

The rearrangement joins TRBV18 to TRBJ2-7, with 8 bases lining up with TRBD1. The CDR3 consists of 14 residues. In germline, CDR1 is KGHSH, CDR2 LQKENI. The ends lost 3 bases at V and 5 bases at J; junction bases unmatched: 6. CDR3 DNA sequence: TGTGCCAGCTCACCCGACCGGACAGGGAACGAGCAGTACTTC. It specifies CASSPDRTGNEQYF. Using reference TRBV18 and TRBJ2-7 for the parts outside the CDR3, the full variable domain is NAGVMQNPRHLVRRRGQEARLRCSPMKGHSHVYWYRQLPEEGLKFMVYLQKENIIDESGMPKERFSAEFPKEGPSILRIQQVVRGDSAAYFCASSPDRTGNEQYFGPGTRLTVT.

V and J are TRBV6-5 and TRBJ2-5, with 9 positions matching TRBD2. V gave up 6 bases and J gave up 7 bases; unmatched junction bases: 12. This CDR3 has 15 residues. CDR1 is MNHEY and CDR2 is SVGAGI in the germline V gene. The CDR3 sequence: CASRTLAGQTGTQYF. CDR3 bases: TGTGCCAGCAGAACCCTAGCGGGGCAGACGGGGACCCAGTACTTC.

The DNA of the CDR3 is TGTGCCAGTAGTATAACTTCTAACTCCTACGAGCAGTACTTC. Protein: CASSITSNSYEQYF. The chain carries TRBV19 and TRBJ2-7; D unclear. Trimming removed 2 bases at V and 0 bases at J, with 8 bases between. Germline V gene data show CDR1 as LNHDA and CDR2 as SQIVND (reference sequence). The CDR3 totals 14 residues. The entire variable domain, with the rest obtained from reference TRBV19 and TRBJ2-7, is as follows: DGGITQSPKYLFRKEGQNVTLSCEQNLNHDAMYWYRQDPGQGLRLIYYSQIVNDFQKGDIAEGYSVSREKKESFPLTVTSAQKNPTAFYLCASSITSNSYEQYFGPGTRLTVT.

The chain links TRBV5-1 to TRBJ2-1; 11 positions agree with TRBD2. Germline V gene lookup returns CDR1 SGHRS and CDR2 YFSETQ. The CDR3 has 19 amino acids. V dropped 2 bases and J dropped 2; count of bases not matched to a gene: 12. This chain's CDR3 is CASSFMPSGGLLTYNEQFF. The CDR3 DNA is TGCGCCAGCAGCTTCATGCCTAGCGGGGGGCTCTTAACCTACAATGAGCAGTTCTTC.

The chain is built from TRBV10-3 and TRBJ2-2; possible D gene TRBD2, 5 bases. V was cut by 0 bases and J by 2 bases, with 10 bases left in between. The CDR3 contains 16 residues. Germline-derived CDR1 and CDR2 are ENHRY and SYGVKD. The CDR3 bases are TGTGCCATCAGTGAGTCCGCACTAGAAAACACCGGGGAGCTGTTTTTT. Protein product: CAISESALENTGELFF.

The chain is built from TRBV7-2 and TRBJ2-7, with 10 bases lining up with TRBD2. The CDR3 sequence is 17 residues long. Germline V gives CDR1 SGHTA, CDR2 FQGNSA. Unmatched junction bases numbered 17, after V lost 7 bases and J lost 5 bases. Written as DNA, the CDR3 is TGTGCCAGCACCCTTGGGGGCAGCGGGGGGGCTTACCACGAGCAGTACTTC. Translated, it gives CASTLGGSGGAYHEQYF.

This CDR3 reads CASSPLRLVEQFF. CDR3 bases: TGTGCCAGCAGCCCCCTGAGGCTGGTTGAGCAGTTCTTC. V gene TRBV7-9 combines with J gene TRBJ2-1, with no clear D. Looked up from germline, CDR1 is SEHNR and CDR2 is FQNEAQ (reference sequence). Trimming cost V 5 bases and J 9 bases, with 14 bases left between them. This CDR3 spans 13 amino acids.

The CDR3 here is CASSRLAGNTGELFF. CDR3 nucleotide sequence: TGTGCCAGCAGTAGACTAGCGGGGAACACCGGGGAGCTGTTTTTT. The V gene is TRBV7-2, the J gene TRBJ2-2, with 10 bases identical to TRBD2. Trimming cost V 6 bases and J 1 base; bases outside gene matches: 2. The CDR3 totals 15 residues. Germline V gene lookup returns CDR1 SGHTA and CDR2 FQGNSA.